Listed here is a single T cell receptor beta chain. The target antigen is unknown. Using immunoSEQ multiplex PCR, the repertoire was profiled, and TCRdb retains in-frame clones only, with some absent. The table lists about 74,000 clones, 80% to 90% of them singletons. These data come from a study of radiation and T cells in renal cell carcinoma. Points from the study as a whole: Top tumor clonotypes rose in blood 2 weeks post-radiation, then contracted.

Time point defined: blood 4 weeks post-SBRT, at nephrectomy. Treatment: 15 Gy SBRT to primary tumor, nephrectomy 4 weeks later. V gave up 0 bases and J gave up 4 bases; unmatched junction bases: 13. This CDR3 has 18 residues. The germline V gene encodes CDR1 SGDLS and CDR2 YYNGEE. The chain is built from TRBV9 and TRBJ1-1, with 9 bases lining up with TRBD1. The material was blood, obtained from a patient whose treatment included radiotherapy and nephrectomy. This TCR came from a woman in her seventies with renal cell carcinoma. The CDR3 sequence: CASSVEATGGWESTEAFF. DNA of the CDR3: TGTGCCAGCAGCGTAGAAGCCACAGGGGGCTGGGAGAGCACTGAAGCTTTCTTT.